This TCR beta chain was identified in a study of read filtering for tumor transcriptome and immune sequencing. This clonotype was counted many times. CDR3 size: 12 residues. V was cut by 6 bases and J by 10 bases, with 14 bases left in between. CDR1 and CDR2 (germline): SGHTA, FQGNSA. From 300 to 400 ng of RNA, a library with molecular barcoded alpha/delta and beta/gamma adaptors was made. A single record per CDR3 protein comes from TCRdb applying MiXCR to the reads. The sample carries some 43,000 distinct CDR3 sequences, around 15% recorded once. Sequenced input: a population of CD138-negative cells sorted from bone marrow. This TCR was recovered from a donor aged 40 or over with multiple myeloma. The chain carries TRBV7-2 and TRBJ2-3; a possible D gene is TRBD1 (6 bases). The CDR3 spells CASSSGGVAQYF. CDR3 DNA: TGTGCCAGCAGTTCTGGGGGCGTAGCGCAGTATTTT.